The subject of this entry is one T cell receptor beta chain. The sample originates from a study of blood T cell repertoires in COVID-19. The data were produced by immunoSEQ multiplex PCR, yet TCRdb's version contains in-frame clones alone and is incomplete. This sample yields some 48,000 clones, of which approximately 78% are seen a single time; about 6% belongs to the top ten. This receptor was taken from a woman aged 45-65 years with acute COVID-19. Sequencing was carried out using PBMCs or T cells enriched from blood (not recorded which).

The CDR3 loop is CASSVEDGREPYEQYF. The CDR3 coding sequence is TGTGCCAGCAGCGTAGAGGATGGCAGGGAACCCTACGAGCAGTACTTC. The chain uses TRBV9 and TRBJ2-7, with D maybe TRBD1 (5 bases). CDR3 length: 16 residues. With 0 bases removed from V and 2 bases from J, the gap between germline ends came to 15 bases. Germline CDR1 reads SGDLS; CDR2 reads YYNGEE.